This T cell receptor beta chain was recovered during a study of naive CD8 T cells in extremely preterm neonates. Overall study results and limits: Compared with older groups, preterm CDR3s were shorter, with fewer N additions and less trimming. Preterm neonates had significantly lower iChao1 richness than other age groups.

Repertoires were generated with immunoSEQ multiplex PCR, while TCRdb's copy carries only in-frame clones and drops some. The table lists roughly 5,200 clones, approximately 97% of them singletons, with about 0.39% in the top ten. The CDR3 runs 15 residues. Germline V CDR1 and CDR2: LNHDA, SQIVND (reference sequence). Trimming took 5 bases from V and 3 from J; bases not matched to a gene: 6. Healthy nonsmoking adults and healthy children aged about 15-56 months donated peripheral blood. About this clone itself: Its cognate antigen is unknown.

This clonotype was obtained from a human donor in good health. Sample: naive CD8+ T cells from blood. This chain joins TRBV19 and TRBJ2-7; TRBD1 matches at 11 bases. In nucleotides, the CDR3 is TGTGCCAGTAGTCTAACCGGGACAGGGGGCTACGAGCAGTACTTC. It is translated as CASSLTGTGGYEQYF. Complete variable domain (other parts from reference TRBV19 and TRBJ2-7): DGGITQSPKYLFRKEGQNVTLSCEQNLNHDAMYWYRQDPGQGLRLIYYSQIVNDFQKGDIAEGYSVSREKKESFPLTVTSAQKNPTAFYLCASSLTGTGGYEQYFGPGTRLTVT.